Reported below is one TCR beta chain. Its antigen is not known. The data stem from a study of cytomegalovirus exposure and HLA in healthy donors. The study ran its PCR with 60 Vbeta and 13 Jbeta primers. TCRdb keeps only in-frame clones here, not all; method: immunoSEQ multiplex PCR. The data contain about 160,000 clones, around 76% of them seen just once; the ten biggest clones take up about 1.6%. The study, taken as a whole, reports: Apparent HLA restriction characterized most CMV-associated TCR beta chains in a later analysis.

The TCR sequence derives from a girl aged 10 to 17 in good health and CMV-seropositive. Specimen: PBMCs.

Here the CDR3 reads CASSLGFRGALVNTEAFF. The CDR3 coding sequence is TGTGCCAGCAGCTTAGGGTTCAGGGGGGCCTTGGTGAACACTGAAGCTTTCTTT. The chain uses TRBV7-8 and TRBJ1-1; 7 nucleotides align to TRBD1. Germline V gene sequence: CDR1 SGHVS, CDR2 FQNEAQ. V lost 1 base and J lost 0; bases outside the gene matches: 11. CDR3 length: 18 residues.